One sample yielded the 24 T cell receptor beta chains listed below, sequenced in a study of CD8 T cells in Susac syndrome. After extraction with the RNeasy kit, about 0.45 to 1 ug of the RNA was reverse transcribed using random hexamers. TCRdb re-derived calls from the immunoSEQ multiplex PCR reads in MiXCR, one entry per CDR3 protein. The table shows under 200,000 distinct CDR3 sequences, with around 95% occurring only once. The sequenced sample was CD8+ T cells from PBMCs. The receptor source for this set is a human donor with multiple sclerosis.

The rearrangement joins TRBV27 to TRBJ1-1; D gene unclear. Germline CDR1 reads MNHEY; CDR2 reads SMNVEV (reference sequence). Trimming took off 5 bases at V and 0 bases at J, with 7 bases between the two ends. This CDR3 region has 13 residues. The CDR3: CASSVSMNTEAFF. The DNA for the CDR3 is TGTGCCAGCAGTGTCAGCATGAACACTGAAGCTTTCTTT.

This chain uses TRBV6-4 with TRBJ2-1; 13 bases match TRBD2. The CDR3 extends over 18 amino acids. Germline V gene lookup returns CDR1 MRHNA and CDR2 SNTAGT. V lost 5 bases to trimming and J lost 0 bases; unmatched junction nucleotides: 7. The CDR3 region is CASSRGLAGPYSYNEQFF. CDR3 nucleotide sequence: TGTGCCAGCAGTAGGGGACTAGCGGGACCCTACTCCTACAATGAGCAGTTCTTC.

This clonotype was seen once. The CDR3 spells CASSRRRVNEQFF. CDR3 nucleotide sequence: TGTGCCAGCAGTCGCCGCCGGGTAAATGAGCAGTTCTTC. The rearrangement joins TRBV6-2 or TRBV6-3 to TRBJ2-1; no clear D gene. Trimming shortened V by 5 bases and J by 7 bases, and 12 bases separated the two germline ends. The CDR3 consists of 13 residues. The germline V gene has CDR1 MNHEY and CDR2 SVGEGT.

The chain carries TRBV5-1 and TRBJ1-3, with D possibly matching TRBD1 (5 bases). In germline, CDR1 is SGHRS, CDR2 YFSETQ. This CDR3 region has 15 residues. With 2 bases removed from V and 4 bases from J, the gap between germline ends came to 13 bases. CDR3 coding DNA: TGCGCCAGCAGCTTCCAGGGTACCGTCGGAAACACCATATATTTT. It is translated as CASSFQGTVGNTIYF.

J is TRBJ2-1 and V is TRBV2, with a possible D match to TRBD2 (6 bases). Trimming took 7 bases from V and 6 from J, leaving 16 bases between them. The CDR3 spans 14 residues. Germline V gene sequence: CDR1 SNHLY, CDR2 FYNNEI. This chain's CDR3 is CASMRRGSLNEQFF. CDR3 coding DNA: TGTGCCAGCATGCGGCGGGGAAGCCTCAATGAGCAGTTCTTC.

This sequence joins TRBV2 and TRBJ2-1; 7 nucleotides agree with TRBD2. This CDR3 comprises 15 residues. Trimming removed 3 bases from V and 3 bases from J; junction bases left unmatched: 5. Germline V lookup: CDR1 SNHLY, CDR2 FYNNEI. CDR3 sequence: CASSEGRGVYNEQFF. CDR3 in DNA: TGTGCCAGCAGTGAGGGCCGGGGGGTCTACAATGAGCAGTTCTTC.

V gene TRBV27 combines with J gene TRBJ1-2; TRBD1 might be the D (5 bases). Trimming removed 0 bases from V and 8 bases from J, with 10 bases in between. CDR1 is MNHEY, CDR2 SMNVEV, per germline (reference sequence). The CDR3 length is 13 residues. CDR3 sequence (DNA): TGTGCCAGCAGTTTATCCGGGGCATGGGGCTACACCTTC. Translation: CASSLSGAWGYTF.

The chain carries TRBV20-1 and TRBJ1-5, with D tentatively TRBD1 (5 bases). Germline V lookup: CDR1 DFQATT, CDR2 SNEGSKA (reference sequence). CDR3 size: 19 residues. Trimming removed 5 bases from V and 2 bases from J, with 28 bases in between. The CDR3: CSAGPNAQGSWPGNQPQHF. CDR3 bases: TGCAGTGCTGGGCCAAACGCGCAGGGATCGTGGCCCGGCAATCAGCCCCAGCATTTT.

This chain links TRBV7-8 with TRBJ2-7; the match to TRBD1 covers 7 bases. Germline trimming cut 5 bases from V and 7 bases from J; bases unmatched to any gene: 14. Germline CDR1 and CDR2: SGHVS and FQNEAQ. The CDR3 is made up of 15 amino acids. Written as DNA, the CDR3 is TGTGCCAGCAGCCAACAGGGGACCCCAAGGTGGGAGCAGTACTTC. This codes for CASSQQGTPRWEQYF.

This clonotype was seen a single time. The rearrangement uses TRBV10-3 and TRBJ1-1; 7 positions match TRBD1. Germline V gene sequence: CDR1 ENHRY, CDR2 SYGVKD. The CDR3 covers 14 residues. With V trimmed by 6 bases and J by 1 base, 5 bases remained unmatched. The CDR3 loop is CAIRETGENTEAFF. The CDR3 DNA reads as TGTGCCATCAGGGAAACAGGGGAGAACACTGAAGCTTTCTTT.

V is TRBV6-6 and J is TRBJ2-5; D ambiguous. Germline V gene lookup returns CDR1 MNHNY and CDR2 SVGAGI (reference sequence). The CDR3 is 13 amino acids. The V gene lost 2 bases and the J gene lost 5 bases, with 9 bases spanning the gap. CDR3 sequence (DNA): TGTGCCAGCAGTTACCACCCCCGGGAGACCCAGTACTTC. This encodes CASSYHPRETQYF.

The chain couples TRBV20-1 to TRBJ2-1; 9 nucleotides match TRBD2. V shed 6 bases, J shed 2 bases, and the junction held 8 bases outside the gene matches. The CDR3 has 15 residues. CDR1 and CDR2 (germline): DFQATT, SNEGSKA (reference sequence). The CDR3 here is CSAPSGEYPYNEQFF. For the CDR3, the DNA is TGCAGTGCACCTAGCGGGGAGTATCCCTACAATGAGCAGTTCTTC.

This chain uses TRBV6-5 with TRBJ2-1; TRBD2 matches 11 bases. Germline V gene data show CDR1 as MNHEY and CDR2 as SVGAGI. Trimming removed 5 bases from V and 4 bases from J; junction bases left unmatched: 7. The CDR3 length is 16 residues. CDR3 sequence: CASSRSTSGVYNEQFF. The DNA for the CDR3 is TGTGCCAGCAGTCGCTCGACTAGCGGGGTTTACAATGAGCAGTTCTTC.

This clonotype was counted a single time. The chain couples TRBV29-1 to TRBJ2-3; D uncertain. The germline gives CDR1 SQVTM, CDR2 ANQGSEA. The CDR3 totals 16 residues. Between the trimmed V and J ends, which lost 7 bases and 0 bases, there was a span of 20 bases. CDR3 bases: TGCAGCGCCACTCCCTGGACGCCGCTTAGCACAGATACGCAGTATTTT. It specifies CSATPWTPLSTDTQYF.

V usage is TRBV7-9 and J usage is TRBJ2-1, with 9 bases lining up with TRBD2. Germline lookup yields CDR1 SEHNR and CDR2 FQNEAQ (reference sequence). This CDR3 comprises 17 residues. V was pared by 2 bases and J by 2 bases, with 7 bases of the junction left unmatched. In DNA form, the CDR3 reads TGTGCCAGCAGCTTAACTCCACTAGCGGGCACCTACAATGAGCAGTTCTTC. Its protein is CASSLTPLAGTYNEQFF.

The gene calls are TRBV29-1 and TRBJ2-2; D is unresolved. Trimming shortened V by 5 bases and J by 5 bases, and 6 bases separated the two germline ends. Germline CDR1 is SQVTM and CDR2 is ANQGSEA. This CDR3 contains 11 residues. The CDR3: CSVSVTGELFF. In DNA, the CDR3 is TGCAGCGTTTCAGTGACCGGGGAGCTGTTTTTT.

The V and J genes are TRBV12-3 or TRBV12-4 and TRBJ2-1; 8 bases match TRBD1. The CDR3 sequence is 13 residues long. Trimming at V came to 5 bases and at J to 8 bases, leaving 5 bases not matched to a gene. CDR3 region: CASSQGATYEQFF. CDR3 bases: TGTGCCAGCAGTCAGGGGGCTACGTATGAGCAGTTCTTC.

The chain recombines TRBV12-3 or TRBV12-4 with TRBJ2-1, with 12 bases aligning to TRBD2. V was clipped by 5 bases and J by 3 bases; unmatched bases: 14. This CDR3 has 19 residues. The CDR3 protein is CASSPTVELAGGFYNEQFF. Written as DNA, the CDR3 is TGTGCCAGCAGTCCGACGGTTGAACTAGCGGGAGGTTTCTACAATGAGCAGTTCTTC.

The chain carries TRBV27 and TRBJ2-1; 10 positions agree with TRBD2. CDR3 length: 16 residues. Trimming took 7 bases from V and 3 from J; bases not matched to a gene: 9. Germline lookup yields CDR1 MNHEY and CDR2 SMNVEV (reference sequence). CDR3 coding DNA: TGTGCCAGCACCGAGGGGCTAGCGGGAGTCTACAATGAGCAGTTCTTC. Protein sequence: CASTEGLAGVYNEQFF.

The rearrangement joins TRBV20-1 to TRBJ2-3; 8 nucleotides align to TRBD2. Looked up from germline, CDR1 is DFQATT and CDR2 is SNEGSKA (reference sequence). Germline trimming cut 6 bases from V and 0 bases from J; bases unmatched to any gene: 5. CDR3 size: 14 residues. The CDR3 loop is CSANGGESTDTQYF. The CDR3 DNA sequence: TGCAGTGCAAACGGGGGGGAAAGCACAGATACGCAGTATTTT.

In its sample, this clonotype was seen a few times. This chain joins TRBV29-1 and TRBJ1-1; weak D call: TRBD1 (5 bases). The CDR3 has 12 amino acids. Looked up from germline, CDR1 is SQVTM and CDR2 is ANQGSEA. The CDR3: CADTGRNTEAFF. As DNA, the CDR3 is TGCGCCGATACAGGACGGAACACTGAAGCTTTCTTT.

The genes are TRBV24-1 and TRBJ2-3; the match to TRBD1 covers 7 bases. The CDR3 has 14 amino acids. The V gene end was trimmed by 3 bases and the J gene end by 1 base; junction bases not matched to a gene: 0. Germline CDR1 is KGHDR and CDR2 is SFDVKD. The CDR3, as DNA: TGTGCCACCAGTGATCAGGGGGGCACAGATACGCAGTATTTT. Protein sequence: CATSDQGGTDTQYF.

V usage is TRBV20-1 and J usage is TRBJ2-1; 13 bases line up with TRBD2. CDR1 is DFQATT and CDR2 is SNEGSKA in the germline V gene (reference sequence). The CDR3 is 15 residues long. The V gene end was trimmed by 3 bases and the J gene end by 7 bases; junction bases not matched to a gene: 6. The CDR3 loop is CSASRTSGSRNEQFF. DNA of the CDR3: TGCAGTGCTAGTCGGACTAGCGGGAGTCGGAATGAGCAGTTCTTC.

This chain joins TRBV29-1 and TRBJ2-1, with TRBD2 matching over 12 bases. The ends lost 6 bases at V and 0 bases at J; junction bases unmatched: 9. CDR1 and CDR2 from the germline V gene are SQVTM and ANQGSEA. The CDR3 has 17 amino acids. The CDR3 nucleotides are TGCAGCGTGAGACTAGCGGGAGTAGGGGGCTCCTACAATGAGCAGTTCTTC. Protein: CSVRLAGVGGSYNEQFF.